These 8 T cell receptor beta chains originate from one sample sequenced in a study of CD8+ T cells in alopecia areata. The treatment here: oral pan-JAK inhibitor, 5-10 mg twice daily. RNA was extracted and reverse transcribed into cDNA as the sequencing template. The assay was immunoSEQ multiplex PCR, and TCRdb's table has in-frame clones only and misses some. Among 95,000 to 120,000 clones, 56% were seen once, and the ten largest hold about 3.2%. The sequencing used CD4+ T cells sorted from blood, collected at week 24, from a patient treated with tofacitinib. The receptors derive from a human donor with alopecia areata.

Remarks on this clone: The junction differs from germline at one of its ends, possibly a read error. The genes are TRBV7-7 and TRBJ2-5; the match to TRBD1 covers 8 bases. Germline lookup yields CDR1 SSHAT and CDR2 FNYEAQ (reference sequence). The CDR3 is 13 residues long. CDR3 nucleotide sequence: TGTGCTAGCAGCGAAGACAGGGGACTGACCCAGTACTTC. Protein sequence: CASSEDRGLTQYF.

This chain links TRBV7-9 with TRBJ1-2; 7 positions agree with TRBD1. The CDR3 has 12 amino acids. CDR1 and CDR2 from the germline V gene are SEHNR and FQNEAQ (reference sequence). The V and J ends lost 5 bases and 8 bases, in that order; junction bases with no gene match: 5. The chain's CDR3 is CASSATTGGYTF. The CDR3 DNA is TGTGCCAGCAGCGCCACGACAGGGGGCTACACCTTC.

This clone was recorded only once. CDR3 DNA sequence: TGCGCCAGCAGCCAAGTCTCAGCGGGGCAAGAGACCCAGTACTTC. As protein: CASSQVSAGQETQYF. The rearrangement joins TRBV4-1 to TRBJ2-5; 7 positions agree with TRBD2. Trimming removed 1 base from V and 2 bases from J; junction bases left unmatched: 4. The CDR3 has 15 amino acids. Germline V lookup: CDR1 MGHRA, CDR2 YSYEKL.

V usage is TRBV10-2 and J usage is TRBJ1-6; D is possibly TRBD1 (5 bases). Germline V gives CDR1 WSHSY, CDR2 SAAADI. This CDR3 is 15 amino acids long. The ends were cut back, 0 bases at V and 9 bases at J, with 12 bases in the middle. In DNA, the CDR3 is TGCGCCAGCAGTGAGTCTGGGGCAGCGGGTTCACCCCTCCACTTT. Protein product: CASSESGAAGSPLHF.

This clone was seen a handful of times. Written as DNA, the CDR3 is TGCAGCGTACGGGACAGGCCCTTTGGGCCCCAGCATTTT. This sequence encodes CSVRDRPFGPQHF. J is TRBJ1-5 and V is TRBV29-1; TRBD1 matches 8 bases. The CDR3 has 13 residues. Germline V gene sequence: CDR1 SQVTM, CDR2 ANQGSEA. Germline trimming cut 6 bases from V and 9 bases from J; bases unmatched to any gene: 10.

The CDR3 sequence: CASSYSGFNYGYTF. The DNA of the CDR3 is TGTGCCAGCAGTTACTCTGGCTTTAACTATGGCTACACCTTC. V is TRBV6-5 and J is TRBJ1-2; no clear D. Between the trimmed V and J ends, which lost 0 bases and 1 base, there was a span of 6 bases. Germline lookup yields CDR1 MNHEY and CDR2 SVGAGI. This CDR3 is 14 amino acids long.

This clone was seen a few times. This chain joins TRBV7-8 and TRBJ2-1, with D uncertain. This CDR3 contains 13 residues. V shed 3 bases and J shed 4 bases, with 7 bases lying between them. Germline assignment: CDR1 SGHVS and CDR2 FQNEAQ. In DNA form, the CDR3 reads TGTGCCAGCAGCTTGGGCCAGTACAATGAGCAGTTCTTC. This gives the protein CASSLGQYNEQFF.

DNA for the CDR3: TGCGCCAGCAGCGACCAAGTAAACGAGCAGTACTTC. Translation gives CASSDQVNEQYF. The chain is built from TRBV5-1 and TRBJ2-7; D gene unclear. Between the trimmed V and J ends, which lost 4 bases and 5 bases, there was a span of 10 bases. From germline, CDR1 is SGHRS and CDR2 YFSETQ. The CDR3 has 12 amino acids.